The rows below give T cell receptor beta chains drawn from one sample of a study of blood T cell dynamics during melanoma immunotherapy. The protocol was immunoSEQ multiplex PCR, while the TCRdb copy is restricted to in-frame clones and leaves out a portion. The data contain tens of thousands of clones, 65% to 85% of them singletons. The specimen was blood, collected from a patient treated with checkpoint blockade. The receptors here all came from a human donor with melanoma. CDR3s include the opening cysteine and the closing phenylalanine or tryptophan. The D gene is left open where the match is weak. For some rows the clone size is stated as once, few or many, or as a class when expanded; others skip it.

DNA: TGCAGCGTTGCGGGGGGGCCACGAAACTACGAGCAGTACTTC; CDR3: CSVAGGPRNYEQYF; J: TRBJ2-7; size: NA; V: TRBV29-1; D: TRBD2
DNA: TGTGCCAGCAGTCAATACGGACGGTACAATCAGCCCCAGCATTTT; CDR3: CASSQYGRYNQPQHF; J: TRBJ1-5; size: NA; V: TRBV6-5; D: NA
DNA: TGTGCCAGCAGCTTAGGCGGGGGGGGCTATGGCTACACCTTC; CDR3: CASSLGGGGYGYTF; J: TRBJ1-2; size: NA; V: TRBV7-2; D: NA
DNA: TGTGCCAGCAGCTCCGCACCGGGACAGGGGCCACAAAACACCGGGGAGCTGTTTTTT; CDR3: CASSSAPGQGPQNTGELFF; J: TRBJ2-2; size: NA; V: TRBV7-9; D: TRBD1
DNA: TGTGCCATCAGTACGTCGGAGGGGATCTTGCGTATTGGTGCTGAAGCTTTCTTT; CDR3: CAISTSEGILRIGAEAFF; J: TRBJ1-1; size: NA; V: TRBV10-3; D: NA
DNA: TGTGCCAGCAGCCACCCCAGGGAACAGGGTTCGGGCTACACCTTC; CDR3: CASSHPREQGSGYTF; J: TRBJ1-2; size: NA; V: TRBV4-2; D: NA
DNA: TGTGCCAGCAGCCTACAGGGACCGAGCAATCAGCCCCAGCATTTT; CDR3: CASSLQGPSNQPQHF; J: TRBJ1-5; size: NA; V: TRBV7-2; D: NA
DNA: TGTGCCAGCAGCTTCCGGGGCATTAGAAGTGAAAAACTGTTTTTT; CDR3: CASSFRGIRSEKLFF; J: TRBJ1-4; size: NA; V: TRBV11-2; D: NA
DNA: TGTGCCAGCAGAAAGACAGGGAACACCGGGGAGCTGTTTTTT; CDR3: CASRKTGNTGELFF; J: TRBJ2-2; size: NA; V: TRBV13; D: NA
DNA: TGTGCCAGCAGTTTTGATAGGGGGGGACGAGGCTACACCTTC; CDR3: CASSFDRGGRGYTF; J: TRBJ1-2; size: NA; V: TRBV28; D: NA
DNA: TGTGCCAGCAGCCCGGCTTCCGTGGACAGCTCCTACGAGCAGTACTTC; CDR3: CASSPASVDSSYEQYF; J: TRBJ2-7; size: NA; V: TRBV7-9; D: NA
DNA: TGTGCCAGCAGTTTGACCGGCGGCTATGGCTACACCTTC; CDR3: CASSLTGGYGYTF; J: TRBJ1-2; size: NA; V: TRBV27; D: NA
DNA: TGTGCCAGCAGTTGGGCAGCGGATTACGAGCAGTACTTC; CDR3: CASSWAADYEQYF; J: TRBJ2-7; size: NA; V: TRBV27; D: NA
DNA: TGTGCCAGCAGTTACACCGGAAACACCATATATTTT; CDR3: CASSYTGNTIYF; J: TRBJ1-3; size: NA; V: TRBV2; D: NA
DNA: TGTGCCAGCAGTTTAACTAGCGGGAGAGGGGAGACCCAGTACTTC; CDR3: CASSLTSGRGETQYF; J: TRBJ2-5; size: NA; V: TRBV28; D: TRBD2
DNA: TGTGCCAGCAGCTTATTTCTTGGTGCGGAGCAGTTCTTC; CDR3: CASSLFLGAEQFF; J: TRBJ2-1; size: once; V: TRBV11-3; D: NA
DNA: TGTGCCAGCAATACCGGGACAGGATCGGAGACCCAGTACTTC; CDR3: CASNTGTGSETQYF; J: TRBJ2-5; size: NA; V: TRBV6-1; D: TRBD1
DNA: TGTGCCAGCAGTTACGAGACTAGCGGGGGGGAGGAGACCCAGTACTTC; CDR3: CASSYETSGGEETQYF; J: TRBJ2-5; size: NA; V: TRBV6-5; D: TRBD2
DNA: TGTGCCAGCAGTCTCCTCGACAGAGACAAATACTATGGCTACACCTTC; CDR3: CASSLLDRDKYYGYTF; J: TRBJ1-2; size: NA; V: TRBV28; D: NA
DNA: TGTGCCAGCAGTTTAGGGACAGGGGCATTGAACATTCAGTACTTC; CDR3: CASSLGTGALNIQYF; J: TRBJ2-4; size: NA; V: TRBV28; D: TRBD1
DNA: TGTGCCAGCAGCGTATCCGCGGGGGGGTACGAGCAGTACTTC; CDR3: CASSVSAGGYEQYF; J: TRBJ2-7; size: NA; V: TRBV9; D: TRBD2
DNA: TGCGCCAGCAGCCAGGGGACAGGTGATGAAAAACTGTTTTTT; CDR3: CASSQGTGDEKLFF; J: TRBJ1-4; size: NA; V: TRBV5-1; D: TRBD1
DNA: TGTGCCAGTAGTATCAACAGGGGCACAGATACGCAGTATTTT; CDR3: CASSINRGTDTQYF; J: TRBJ2-3; size: NA; V: TRBV19; D: NA
DNA: TGTGCCAGCAGTTACTCGCGGACTAGCGCCTACAATGAGCAGTTCTTC; CDR3: CASSYSRTSAYNEQFF; J: TRBJ2-1; size: NA; V: TRBV6-6; D: TRBD2
DNA: TGTGCCAGCAGTTTATCGCGGGGTGAGCAGTTCTTC; CDR3: CASSLSRGEQFF; J: TRBJ2-1; size: NA; V: TRBV27; D: NA
DNA: TGTGCCAGCAGTTTTTCTATATCAGATACGCAGTATTTT; CDR3: CASSFSISDTQYF; J: TRBJ2-3; size: NA; V: TRBV27; D: NA